The rows below give T cell receptor beta chains drawn from one sample of a study of blood T cell repertoires in COVID-19. Only in-frame clones appear in the TCRdb table, and some are missing; sequencing was by immunoSEQ multiplex PCR. The sample records 250,000 to 300,000 clones, 80% to 90% being singletons. The source material was PBMCs or T cells enriched from blood (not recorded which). The receptors were sampled from a woman in her forties or fifties who had recovered from COVID-19. Each CDR3 is given with its conserved first and last residue. A D gene is named only where the DNA matches it firmly. Size is stated for part of the rows, as once, few or many counts, or as a class when the clone is expanded.

clone size: NA; CDR3 length: 16; V gene: TRBV28; D gene: TRBD2; J gene: TRBJ2-5; CDR3 DNA: TGTGCCAGCAGTTTTAGCGGGAGGGCCGAGGTGGAGACCCAGTACTTC; CDR3 protein: CASSFSGRAEVETQYF
clone size: NA; CDR3 length: 13; V gene: TRBV30; D gene: NA; J gene: TRBJ1-5; CDR3 DNA: TGTGCCTGGAGTGTAAGGGGGTTTCAGCCCCAGCATTTT; CDR3 protein: CAWSVRGFQPQHF
clone size: NA; CDR3 length: 15; V gene: TRBV6-5; D gene: NA; J gene: TRBJ2-7; CDR3 DNA: TGTGCCAGCAGTTTACTAGAATACGGCGCCTACGAGCAGTACTTC; CDR3 protein: CASSLLEYGAYEQYF
clone size: NA; CDR3 length: 14; V gene: TRBV5-1; D gene: TRBD1; J gene: TRBJ2-5; CDR3 DNA: TGCGCCAGCAGCCGAGGACAGGGGCAGGAGACCCAGTACTTC; CDR3 protein: CASSRGQGQETQYF
clone size: few; CDR3 length: 17; V gene: TRBV19; D gene: TRBD1; J gene: TRBJ2-7; CDR3 DNA: TGTGCCAGTAGTCGGAGGCTACCGGGACAGGGGTCCTACGAGCAGTACTTC; CDR3 protein: CASSRRLPGQGSYEQYF
clone size: NA; CDR3 length: 15; V gene: TRBV2; D gene: NA; J gene: TRBJ2-1; CDR3 DNA: TGTGCCAGCAGGGTTCTTGTAGCGGACTACAATGAGCAGTTCTTC; CDR3 protein: CASRVLVADYNEQFF
clone size: NA; CDR3 length: 13; V gene: TRBV10-3; D gene: TRBD1; J gene: TRBJ1-5; CDR3 DNA: TGTGCCATCAGGGAGACAGGGGATCAGCCCCAGCATTTT; CDR3 protein: CAIRETGDQPQHF
clone size: few; CDR3 length: 15; V gene: TRBV5-1; D gene: NA; J gene: TRBJ1-1; CDR3 DNA: TGCGCCAGCAGCTTACTGACGGACTTGAACACTGAAGCTTTCTTT; CDR3 protein: CASSLLTDLNTEAFF
clone size: NA; CDR3 length: 15; V gene: TRBV15; D gene: NA; J gene: TRBJ2-3; CDR3 DNA: TGTGCCACCAGCAGAGAAGGGGATTTCACAGATACGCAGTATTTT; CDR3 protein: CATSREGDFTDTQYF
clone size: NA; CDR3 length: 15; V gene: TRBV2; D gene: TRBD2; J gene: TRBJ2-3; CDR3 DNA: TGTGCCAGCAATATAGCGGGAGGGGGAACAGATACGCAGTATTTT; CDR3 protein: CASNIAGGGTDTQYF
clone size: once; CDR3 length: 13; V gene: TRBV7-9; D gene: NA; J gene: TRBJ1-4; CDR3 DNA: TGTGCCAGCCAGCGTGGCCAGAATGAAAAACTGTTTTTT; CDR3 protein: CASQRGQNEKLFF
clone size: many; CDR3 length: 13; V gene: TRBV29-1; D gene: NA; J gene: TRBJ1-5; CDR3 DNA: TGCAGCGTTGCAGGGCACCTCAATCAGCCCCAGCATTTT; CDR3 protein: CSVAGHLNQPQHF
clone size: NA; CDR3 length: 13; V gene: TRBV28; D gene: NA; J gene: TRBJ1-1; CDR3 DNA: TGTGCCACCCAGTTTCAGGGTGGGACTGAAGCTTTCTTT; CDR3 protein: CATQFQGGTEAFF
clone size: NA; CDR3 length: 13; V gene: TRBV29-1; D gene: NA; J gene: TRBJ1-1; CDR3 DNA: TGCAGCGTTGATCCGGCGGTGAACACTGAAGCTTTCTTT; CDR3 protein: CSVDPAVNTEAFF
clone size: NA; CDR3 length: 14; V gene: TRBV5-6; D gene: TRBD1; J gene: TRBJ2-3; CDR3 DNA: TGTGCCAGGTACAGGGGAGTTAGCACAGATACGCAGTATTTT; CDR3 protein: CARYRGVSTDTQYF